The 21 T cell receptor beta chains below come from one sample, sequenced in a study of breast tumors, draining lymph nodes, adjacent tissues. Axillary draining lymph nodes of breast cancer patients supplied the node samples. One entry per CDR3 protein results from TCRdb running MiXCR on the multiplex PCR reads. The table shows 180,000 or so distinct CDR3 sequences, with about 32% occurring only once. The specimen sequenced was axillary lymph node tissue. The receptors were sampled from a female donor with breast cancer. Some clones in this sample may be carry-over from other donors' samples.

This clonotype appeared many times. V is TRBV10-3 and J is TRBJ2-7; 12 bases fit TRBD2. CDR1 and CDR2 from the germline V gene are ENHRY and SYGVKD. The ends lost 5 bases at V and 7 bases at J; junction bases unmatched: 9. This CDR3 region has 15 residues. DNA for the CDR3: TGTGCCATCAGTCCTTTTACTAGCGGGGGGAATGAGCAGTACTTC. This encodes CAISPFTSGGNEQYF.

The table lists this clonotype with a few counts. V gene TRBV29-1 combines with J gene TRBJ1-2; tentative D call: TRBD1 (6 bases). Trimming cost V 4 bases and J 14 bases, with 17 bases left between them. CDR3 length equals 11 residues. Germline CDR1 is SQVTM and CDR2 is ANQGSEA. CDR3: CSVGRAGAETF. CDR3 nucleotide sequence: TGCAGCGTTGGGAGGGCAGGGGCCGAAACCTTC.

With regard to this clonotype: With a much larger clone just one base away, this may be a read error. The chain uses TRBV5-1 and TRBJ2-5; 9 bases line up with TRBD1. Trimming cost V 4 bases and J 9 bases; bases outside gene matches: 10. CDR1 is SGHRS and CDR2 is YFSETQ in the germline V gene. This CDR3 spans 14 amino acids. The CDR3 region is CASSVGQGREPQYF. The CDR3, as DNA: TGCGCCAGCAGCGTGGGACAGGGAAGGGAGCCCCAGTACTTC.

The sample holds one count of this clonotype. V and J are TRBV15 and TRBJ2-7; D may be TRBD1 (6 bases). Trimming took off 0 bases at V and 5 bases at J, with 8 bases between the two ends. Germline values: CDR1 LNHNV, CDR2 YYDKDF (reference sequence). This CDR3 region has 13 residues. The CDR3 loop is CATSRDGGDEQYF. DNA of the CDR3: TGTGCCACCAGCAGAGATGGGGGCGACGAGCAGTACTTC. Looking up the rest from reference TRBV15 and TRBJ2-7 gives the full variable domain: DAMVIQNPRYQVTQFGKPVTLSCSQTLNHNVMYWYQQKSSQAPKLLFHYYDKDFNNEADTPDNFQSRRPNTSFCFLDIRSPGLGDTAMYLCATSRDGGDEQYFGPGTRLTVT.

The CDR3 region is CATRTSGRQREQFF. The CDR3 nucleotides are TGTGCCACCAGGACTAGCGGGAGACAGCGGGAGCAGTTCTTC. The rearrangement joins TRBV24-1 to TRBJ2-1; 12 positions match TRBD2. After removal of 7 bases from V and 10 bases from J, the junction contained 7 bases not matched to a gene. Germline CDR1 is KGHDR and CDR2 is SFDVKD. This CDR3 contains 14 residues.

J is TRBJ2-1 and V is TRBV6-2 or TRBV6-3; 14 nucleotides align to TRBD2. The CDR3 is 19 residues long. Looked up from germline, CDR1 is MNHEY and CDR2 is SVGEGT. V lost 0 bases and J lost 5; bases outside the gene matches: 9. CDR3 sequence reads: CASSYSPGLAGGSDNEQFF. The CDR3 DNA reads TGTGCCAGCAGTTACTCTCCTGGACTAGCGGGAGGTAGTGACAATGAGCAGTTCTTC.

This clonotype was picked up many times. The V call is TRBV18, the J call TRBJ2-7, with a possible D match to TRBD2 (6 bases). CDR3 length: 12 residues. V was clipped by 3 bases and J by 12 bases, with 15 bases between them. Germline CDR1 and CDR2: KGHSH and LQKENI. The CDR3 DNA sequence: TGTGCCAGCTCACCGTCATCGGGAGATGCGTACTTC. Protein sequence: CASSPSSGDAYF.

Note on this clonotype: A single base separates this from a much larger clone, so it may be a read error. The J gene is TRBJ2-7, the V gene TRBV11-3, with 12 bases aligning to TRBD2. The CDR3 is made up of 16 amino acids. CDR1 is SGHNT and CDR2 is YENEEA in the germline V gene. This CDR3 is CAGSLFLGGLAGEQYF. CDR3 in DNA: TGTGCCGGCAGCTTATTTTTAGGGGGACTAGCGGGCGAGCAGTACTTC.

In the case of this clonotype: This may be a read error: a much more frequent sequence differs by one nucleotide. CDR3 in DNA: TGTGCCAGCAGGGGGGACGGGGGTCGGGAGACCCAGTACTTC. Residues: CASRGDGGRETQYF. This sequence joins TRBV6-5 and TRBJ2-5; D is possibly TRBD2 (6 bases). Trimming removed 6 bases at V and 5 bases at J, with 16 bases between. This CDR3 has 14 amino acids. Per germline, CDR1 MNHEY and CDR2 SVGAGI.

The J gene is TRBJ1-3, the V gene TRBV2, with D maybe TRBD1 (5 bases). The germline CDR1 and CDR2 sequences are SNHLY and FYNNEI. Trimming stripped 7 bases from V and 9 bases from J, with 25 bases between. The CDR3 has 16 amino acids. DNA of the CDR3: TGTGCCAGCATCACCGGGACTAGCGGGAGGCGCGGCACCATATATTTT. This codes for CASITGTSGRRGTIYF.

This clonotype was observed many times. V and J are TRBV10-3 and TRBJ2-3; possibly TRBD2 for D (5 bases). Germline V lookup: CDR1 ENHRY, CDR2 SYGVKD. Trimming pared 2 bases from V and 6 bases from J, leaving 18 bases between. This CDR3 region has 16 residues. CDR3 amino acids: CAISEGKSGSGDTQYF. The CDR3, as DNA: TGTGCCATCAGTGAGGGGAAAAGCGGTTCCGGGGATACGCAGTATTTT.

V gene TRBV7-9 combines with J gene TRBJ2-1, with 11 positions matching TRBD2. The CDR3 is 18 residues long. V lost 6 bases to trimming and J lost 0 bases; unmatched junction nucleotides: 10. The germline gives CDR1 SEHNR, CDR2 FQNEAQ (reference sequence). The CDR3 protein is CASRGSGGGRSSYNEQFF. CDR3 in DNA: TGTGCCAGCAGGGGTAGCGGGGGGGGGCGGAGCTCCTACAATGAGCAGTTCTTC.

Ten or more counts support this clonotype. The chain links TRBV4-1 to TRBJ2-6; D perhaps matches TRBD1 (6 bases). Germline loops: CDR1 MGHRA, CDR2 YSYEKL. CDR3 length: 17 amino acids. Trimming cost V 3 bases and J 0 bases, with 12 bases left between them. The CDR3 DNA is TGCGCCAGCAGCCAGGAATGGGACACCTCTGGGGCCAACGTCCTGACTTTC. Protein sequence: CASSQEWDTSGANVLTF.

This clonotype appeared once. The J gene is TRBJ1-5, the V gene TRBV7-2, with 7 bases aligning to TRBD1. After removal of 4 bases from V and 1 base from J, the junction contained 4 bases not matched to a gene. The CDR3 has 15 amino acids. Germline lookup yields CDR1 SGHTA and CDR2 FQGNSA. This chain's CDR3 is CASSYDRESNQPQHF. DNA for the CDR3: TGTGCCAGCAGCTATGACAGGGAAAGCAATCAGCCCCAGCATTTT.

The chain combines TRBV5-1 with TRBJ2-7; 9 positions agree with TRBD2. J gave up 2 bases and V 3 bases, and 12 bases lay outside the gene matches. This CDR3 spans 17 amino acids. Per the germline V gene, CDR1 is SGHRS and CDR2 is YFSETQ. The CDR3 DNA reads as TGCGCCAGCAGCTCGCTGGGCGGGGGGACTAGCCCCTACGAGCAGTACTTC. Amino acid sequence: CASSSLGGGTSPYEQYF.

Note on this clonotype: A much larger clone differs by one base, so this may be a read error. The CDR3: CASGGGSQETQYF. In nucleotides, the CDR3 is TGCGCCAGCGGAGGGGGAAGCCAAGAGACCCAGTACTTC. This chain uses TRBV5-1 with TRBJ2-5; the D gene could be TRBD1 or TRBD2 (6 bases each). Trimming shortened V by 7 bases and J by 1 base, and 11 bases separated the two germline ends. The germline CDR1 and CDR2 sequences are SGHRS and YFSETQ. The CDR3 totals 13 residues.

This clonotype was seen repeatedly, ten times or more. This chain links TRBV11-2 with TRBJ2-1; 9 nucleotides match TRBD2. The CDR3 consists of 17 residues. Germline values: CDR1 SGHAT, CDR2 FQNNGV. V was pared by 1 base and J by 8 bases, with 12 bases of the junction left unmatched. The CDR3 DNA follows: TGTGCCAGCAGCTTAGCCGTCGGCGGGGGGGCCTCTTATGAGCAGTTCTTC. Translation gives CASSLAVGGGASYEQFF.

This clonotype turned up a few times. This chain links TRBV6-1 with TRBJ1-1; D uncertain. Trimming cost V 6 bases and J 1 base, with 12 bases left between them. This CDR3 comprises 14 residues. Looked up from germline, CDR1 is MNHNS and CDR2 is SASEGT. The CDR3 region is CASRKGQKNTEAFF. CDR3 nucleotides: TGTGCCAGCAGGAAAGGCCAGAAGAACACTGAAGCTTTCTTT.

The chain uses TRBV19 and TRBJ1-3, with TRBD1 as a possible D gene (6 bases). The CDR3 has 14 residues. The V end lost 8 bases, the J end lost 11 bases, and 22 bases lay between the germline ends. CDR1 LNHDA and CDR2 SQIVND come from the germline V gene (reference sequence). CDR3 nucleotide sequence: TGTGCCAGTGGACGGACAGACTCTGGAGACGCCATATATTTT. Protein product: CASGRTDSGDAIYF.

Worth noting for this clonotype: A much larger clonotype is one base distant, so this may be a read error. The CDR3 reads CSARAGWLEATGELFF. Written as DNA, the CDR3 is TGCAGTGCTAGAGCCGGGTGGTTAGAGGCCACCGGGGAGCTGTTTTTT. This chain uses TRBV20-1 with TRBJ2-2; D gene ambiguous. V lost 1 base, J lost 4 bases, and 16 bases lay in between. The CDR3 is 16 amino acids. In germline, CDR1 is DFQATT, CDR2 SNEGSKA (reference sequence).

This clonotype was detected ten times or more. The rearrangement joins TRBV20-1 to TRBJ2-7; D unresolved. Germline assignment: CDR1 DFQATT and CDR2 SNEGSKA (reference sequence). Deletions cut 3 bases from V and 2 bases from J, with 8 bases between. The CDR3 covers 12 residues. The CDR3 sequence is CSARRPTYEQYF. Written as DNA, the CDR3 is TGCAGTGCTAGGAGGCCCACCTACGAGCAGTACTTC.